This entry features one TCR beta chain sequence. Its antigen is unidentified. This specimen belongs to a study of CD8 T cells in ankylosing spondylitis. Whole-study results and caveats: Clones tied to disease were said to be significantly enriched in matched ankylosing spondylitis synovial fluid. Clones linked to disease, bearing a CD8+ phenotype, were relatively rare in peripheral blood.

Germline V gives CDR1 SGHTA, CDR2 FQGNSA. The CDR3 contains 14 residues. Between the trimmed V and J ends, which lost 0 bases and 5 bases, there was a span of 10 bases. TCRdb itself ran the 5' RACE reads through MiXCR, one entry per CDR3 protein. The table lists 100,000 to 150,000 distinct CDR3 sequences, 9.3% of them singletons. This TCR was recovered from a male donor with ankylosing spondylitis or in good health (not recorded which). The sample was blood, either unsorted or a sorted T cell fraction (not recorded which). The chain links TRBV7-2 to TRBJ2-5; D is undetermined. The CDR3 region has the DNA TGTGCCAGCAGCTTAGCCCGAACTACGGAGACCCAGTACTTC. As protein: CASSLARTTETQYF.